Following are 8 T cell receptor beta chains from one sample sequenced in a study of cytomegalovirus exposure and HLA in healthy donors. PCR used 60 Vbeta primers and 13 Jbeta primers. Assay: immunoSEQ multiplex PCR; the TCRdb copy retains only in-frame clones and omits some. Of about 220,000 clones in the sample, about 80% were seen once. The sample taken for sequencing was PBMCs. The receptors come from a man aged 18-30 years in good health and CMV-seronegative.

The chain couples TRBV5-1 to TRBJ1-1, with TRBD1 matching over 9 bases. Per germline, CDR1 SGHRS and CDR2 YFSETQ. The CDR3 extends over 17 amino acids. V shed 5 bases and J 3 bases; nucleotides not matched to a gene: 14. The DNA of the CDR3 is TGCGCCAGCAGGCCGCTGGGACAGGGATTTCGCGACACTGAAGCTTTCTTT. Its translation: CASRPLGQGFRDTEAFF.

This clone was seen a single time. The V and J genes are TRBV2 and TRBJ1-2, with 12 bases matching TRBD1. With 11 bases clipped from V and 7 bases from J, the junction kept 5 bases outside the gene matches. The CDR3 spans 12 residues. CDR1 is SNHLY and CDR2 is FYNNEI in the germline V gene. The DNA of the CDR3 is TGTGCCGGGGACAGGGGGCTGTTTGGCTACACCTTC. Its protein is CAGDRGLFGYTF.

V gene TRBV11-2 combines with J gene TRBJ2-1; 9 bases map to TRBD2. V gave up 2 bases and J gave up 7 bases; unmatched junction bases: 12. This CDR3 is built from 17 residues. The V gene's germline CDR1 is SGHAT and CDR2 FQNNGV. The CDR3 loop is CASSLYGVAGGPNEQFF. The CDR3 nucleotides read TGTGCCAGCAGCTTATACGGCGTCGCGGGAGGGCCTAATGAGCAGTTCTTC.

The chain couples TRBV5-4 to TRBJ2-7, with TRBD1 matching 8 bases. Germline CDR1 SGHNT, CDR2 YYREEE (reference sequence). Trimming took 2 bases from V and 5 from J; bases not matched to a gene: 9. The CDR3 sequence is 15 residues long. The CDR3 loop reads CASSFGQGQVHEQYF. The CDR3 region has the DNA TGTGCCAGCAGCTTTGGCCAGGGACAGGTACACGAGCAGTACTTC.

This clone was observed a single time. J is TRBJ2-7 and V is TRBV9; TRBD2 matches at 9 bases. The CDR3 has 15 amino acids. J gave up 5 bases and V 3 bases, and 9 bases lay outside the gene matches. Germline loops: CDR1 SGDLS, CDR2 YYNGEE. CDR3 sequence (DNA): TGTGCCAGCAGCGCGGGCGGGAGGGCGAACCACGAGCAGTACTTC. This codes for CASSAGGRANHEQYF.

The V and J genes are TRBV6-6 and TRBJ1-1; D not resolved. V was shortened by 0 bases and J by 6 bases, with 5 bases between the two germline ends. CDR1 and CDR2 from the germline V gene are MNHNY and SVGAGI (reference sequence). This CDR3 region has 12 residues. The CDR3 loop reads CASSYSGAEAFF. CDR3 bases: TGTGCCAGCAGTTACTCGGGAGCTGAAGCTTTCTTT.

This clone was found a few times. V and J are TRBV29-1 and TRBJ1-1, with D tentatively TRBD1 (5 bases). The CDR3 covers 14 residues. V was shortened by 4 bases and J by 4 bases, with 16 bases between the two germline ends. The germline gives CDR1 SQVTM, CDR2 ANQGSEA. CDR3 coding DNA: TGCAGCGTTGGTTCGAAGGGGCTGAGCACTGAAGCTTTCTTT. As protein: CSVGSKGLSTEAFF. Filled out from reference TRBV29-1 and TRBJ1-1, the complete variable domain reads SAVISQKPSRDICQRGTSLTIQCQVDSQVTMMFWYRQQPGQSLTLIATANQGSEATYESGFVIDKFPISRPNLTFSTLTVSNMSPEDSSIYLCSVGSKGLSTEAFFGQGTRLTVV.

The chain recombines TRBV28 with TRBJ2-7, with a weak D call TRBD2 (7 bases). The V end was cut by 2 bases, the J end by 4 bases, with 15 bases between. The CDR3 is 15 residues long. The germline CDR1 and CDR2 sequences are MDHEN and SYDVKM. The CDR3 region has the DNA TGTGCCAGCAGTTTAAGGGGGGGAAATGGTTACGAGCAGTACTTC. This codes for CASSLRGGNGYEQYF.